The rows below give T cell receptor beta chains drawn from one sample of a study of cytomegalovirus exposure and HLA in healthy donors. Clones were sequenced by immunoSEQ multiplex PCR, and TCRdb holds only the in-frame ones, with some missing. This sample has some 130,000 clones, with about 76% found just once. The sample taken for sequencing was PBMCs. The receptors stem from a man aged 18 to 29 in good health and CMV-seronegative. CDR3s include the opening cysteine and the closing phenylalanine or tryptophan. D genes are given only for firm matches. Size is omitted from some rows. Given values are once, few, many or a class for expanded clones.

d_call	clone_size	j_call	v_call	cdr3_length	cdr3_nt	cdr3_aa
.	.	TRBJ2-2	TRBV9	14	TGTGCCAGCAGCGTAGTGAGGGACACCGGGGAGCTGTTTTTT	CASSVVRDTGELFF
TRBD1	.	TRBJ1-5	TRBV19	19	TGTGCCAGTAGTACCCAATCCAGGGGGCCAGAGATTAGCAATCAGCCCCAGCATTTT	CASSTQSRGPEISNQPQHF
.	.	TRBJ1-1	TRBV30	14	TGTGCCTGGAGGGGGGGGATCGGGAACACTGAAGCTTTCTTT	CAWRGGIGNTEAFF
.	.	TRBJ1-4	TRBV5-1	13	TGCGCCAGCAGCTTTCACAGTAATGAAAAACTGTTTTTT	CASSFHSNEKLFF
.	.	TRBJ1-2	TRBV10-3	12	TGTGCCATCAATCAGGGGAACTATGGCTACACCTTC	CAINQGNYGYTF
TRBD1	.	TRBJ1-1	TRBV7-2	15	TGTGCCAGCAGCTTGAGGACAGGGGATAACACTGAAGCTTTCTTT	CASSLRTGDNTEAFF
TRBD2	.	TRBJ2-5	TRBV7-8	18	TGTGCCAGCAGCTTTTCAGAAGGACTAGCGGGGGAACAAGAGACCCAGTACTTC	CASSFSEGLAGEQETQYF
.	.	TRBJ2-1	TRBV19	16	TGTGCCAGTAGTAGCCCAGGGGGGCTCTCCTACAATGAGCAGTTCTTC	CASSSPGGLSYNEQFF
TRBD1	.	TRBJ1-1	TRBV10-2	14	TGCGCCAGCAGTGCACAGGGGGCGAACACTGAAGCTTTCTTT	CASSAQGANTEAFF
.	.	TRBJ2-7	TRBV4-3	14	TGCGCCAGCAGCCAAGGGAGGGGTGGGTACGAGCAGTACTTC	CASSQGRGGYEQYF
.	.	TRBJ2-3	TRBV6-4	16	TGTGCCAGCAGTGACTCGGTACAGGGATTTACAGATACGCAGTATTTT	CASSDSVQGFTDTQYF
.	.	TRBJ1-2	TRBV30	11	TGTGCGGGGGGGCGCGAGTATGGCTACACCTTC	CAGGREYGYTF
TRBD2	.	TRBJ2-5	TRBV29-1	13	TGCAGCGTCAACATGGGGGGGGGAGAGACCCAGTACTTC	CSVNMGGGETQYF
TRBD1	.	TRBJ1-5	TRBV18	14	TGTGCCAGCTCACTTTCGGGACAGAATCAGCCCCAGCATTTT	CASSLSGQNQPQHF
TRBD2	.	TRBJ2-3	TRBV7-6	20	TGTGCCAGTAGCTTATCCTTAGGACTAGCGGGGGCTACCGGGACAGATACGCAGTATTTT	CASSLSLGLAGATGTDTQYF
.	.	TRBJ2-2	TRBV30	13	TGTGCCTGGAGAATCGTCGGGGCCGGGGAGCTGTTTTTT	CAWRIVGAGELFF
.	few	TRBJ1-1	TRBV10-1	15	TGCGCCAGCAGTGACTACAGCTTAGGGAACACTGAAGCTTTCTTT	CASSDYSLGNTEAFF
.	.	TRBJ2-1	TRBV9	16	TGTGCCAGCAGCGCCGAGACTAGTTGGCCCTACAATGAGCAGTTCTTC	CASSAETSWPYNEQFF
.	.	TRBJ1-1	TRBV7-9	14	TGTGCCAGCAGCTCAGACAGGCTACTCACTGAAGCTTTCTTT	CASSSDRLLTEAFF
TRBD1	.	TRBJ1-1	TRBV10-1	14	TGCGCCAGCAGCGACGACAGGGGAAACACTGAAGCTTTCTTT	CASSDDRGNTEAFF
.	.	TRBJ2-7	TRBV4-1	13	TGCGCCAGCAGCCAACCGGGGTCCTACGAGCAGTACTTC	CASSQPGSYEQYF
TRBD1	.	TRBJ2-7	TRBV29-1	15	TGCAGCGTTGGGGGGCCGGGACAGGGTTTGTACGAGCAGTACTTC	CSVGGPGQGLYEQYF
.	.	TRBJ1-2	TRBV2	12	TGTGCCAGCCTGGGGAGGGGGTATGGCTACACCTTC	CASLGRGYGYTF
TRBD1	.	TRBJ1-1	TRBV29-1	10	TGCAGCGGGACCGGGACAGGGGCTTTCTTT	CSGTGTGAFF
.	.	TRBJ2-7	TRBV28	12	TGTGCCAGCAGTTTAACAGGATGGGAGCAGTACTTC	CASSLTGWEQYF
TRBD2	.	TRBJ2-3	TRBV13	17	TGTGCCAGCAGCCGAGGGCTAGCGGGGAGTAGCACAGATACGCAGTATTTT	CASSRGLAGSSTDTQYF